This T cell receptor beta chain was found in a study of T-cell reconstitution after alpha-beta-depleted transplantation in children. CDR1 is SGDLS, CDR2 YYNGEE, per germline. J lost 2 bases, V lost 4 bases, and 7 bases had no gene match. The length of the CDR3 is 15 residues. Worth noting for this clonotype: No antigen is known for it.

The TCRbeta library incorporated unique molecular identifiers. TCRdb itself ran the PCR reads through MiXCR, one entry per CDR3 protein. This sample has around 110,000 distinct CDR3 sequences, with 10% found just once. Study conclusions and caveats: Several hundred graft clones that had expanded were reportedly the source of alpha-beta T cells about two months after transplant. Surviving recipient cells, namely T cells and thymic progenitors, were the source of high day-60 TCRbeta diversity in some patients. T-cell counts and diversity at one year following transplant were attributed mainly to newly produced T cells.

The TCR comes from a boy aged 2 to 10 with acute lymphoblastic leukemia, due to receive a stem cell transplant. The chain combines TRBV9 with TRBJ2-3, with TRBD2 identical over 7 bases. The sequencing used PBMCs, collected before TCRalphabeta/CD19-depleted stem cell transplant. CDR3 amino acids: CASSQGGVFTDTQYF. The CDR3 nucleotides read TGTGCCAGCAGCCAGGGAGGGGTTTTCACAGATACGCAGTATTTT.